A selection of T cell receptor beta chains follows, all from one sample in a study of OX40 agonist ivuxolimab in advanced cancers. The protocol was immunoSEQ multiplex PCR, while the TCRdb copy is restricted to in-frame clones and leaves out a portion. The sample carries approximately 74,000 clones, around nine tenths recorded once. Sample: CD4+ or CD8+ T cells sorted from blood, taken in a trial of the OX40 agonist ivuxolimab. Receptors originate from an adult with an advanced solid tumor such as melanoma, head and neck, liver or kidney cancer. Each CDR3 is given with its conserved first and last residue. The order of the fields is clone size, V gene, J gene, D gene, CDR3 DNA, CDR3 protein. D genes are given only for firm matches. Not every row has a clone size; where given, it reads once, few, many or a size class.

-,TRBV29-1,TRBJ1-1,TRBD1,TGCAGCGTTGAACTCCAGGGGGACACTGAAGCTTTCTTT,CSVELQGDTEAFF
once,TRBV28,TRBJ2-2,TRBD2,TGTGCCAGCAGTTCAGCTAGCGGGAGGCCGGGAACCGGGGAGCTGTTTTTT,CASSSASGRPGTGELFF
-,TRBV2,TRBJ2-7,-,TGTGCCAGCAGGGCCTTAAGGGGAGCCTACGAGCAGTACTTC,CASRALRGAYEQYF
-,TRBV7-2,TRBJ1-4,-,TGTGCCAGCAGCCCGATGGTTAATGAAAAACTGTTTTTT,CASSPMVNEKLFF
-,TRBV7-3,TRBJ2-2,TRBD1,TGTGCCAGCAGCTTGGACAGGGGGCAGAGGGACACCGGGGAGCTGTTTTTT,CASSLDRGQRDTGELFF
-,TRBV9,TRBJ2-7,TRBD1,TGTGCCAGCAGCGTCTCGACAGGGCCTGCTTCCTACGAGCAGTACTTC,CASSVSTGPASYEQYF
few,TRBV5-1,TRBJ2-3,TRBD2,TGCGCCAGCAGCTTGGGGCGGGAGCCAGATACGCAGTATTTT,CASSLGREPDTQYF
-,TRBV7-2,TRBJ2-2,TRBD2,TGTGCCAGCAGCCGCGACGTCCAGCGGGAACTGAACACCGGGGAGCTGTTTTTT,CASSRDVQRELNTGELFF
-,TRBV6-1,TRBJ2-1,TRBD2,TGTGCCAGCAGTGGGGGAGGGCCTAGACCGGACAATGAGCAGTTCTTC,CASSGGGPRPDNEQFF
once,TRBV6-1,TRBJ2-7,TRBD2,TGTGCCAGCTCCTCTCAGACTAGCGGGAGCTACGAGCAGTACTTC,CASSSQTSGSYEQYF
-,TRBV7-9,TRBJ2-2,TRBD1,TGTGCCAGCGGATTTTTTCTCGGGACAGGGCTAACCGGGGAGCTGTTTTTT,CASGFFLGTGLTGELFF
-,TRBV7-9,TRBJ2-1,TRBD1,TGTGCCAGCAGCCCACGAGAAGGACAGGGACGTCGCAATGAGCAGTTCTTC,CASSPREGQGRRNEQFF
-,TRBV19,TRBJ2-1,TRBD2,TGTGCCAGTAGTATGGTGCCACTAGCGATCGATGAGCAGTTCTTC,CASSMVPLAIDEQFF
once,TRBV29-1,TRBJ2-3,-,TGCAGCGTTCCACACCCTAGATCCACAGATACGCAGTATTTT,CSVPHPRSTDTQYF
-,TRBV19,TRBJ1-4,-,TGTGCCAGTAGGAGCAGGGTGGGAACTAATGAAAAACTGTTTTTT,CASRSRVGTNEKLFF
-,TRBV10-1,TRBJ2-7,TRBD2,TGCGCCAGCAGTGAGACTAGCGGGAGGGCCCCCCGCGAGCAGTACTTC,CASSETSGRAPREQYF
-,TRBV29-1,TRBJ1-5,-,TGCAGCGTTGTTGAGCAGGGTTCGGATCAGCCCCAGCATTTT,CSVVEQGSDQPQHF
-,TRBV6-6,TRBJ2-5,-,TGTGCCAGCAGTTGGGGCGGGGAGACCCAGTACTTC,CASSWGGETQYF
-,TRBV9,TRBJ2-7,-,TGTGCCAGCAGCGTAGGGGGCCCTGGCGAGCAGTACTTC,CASSVGGPGEQYF
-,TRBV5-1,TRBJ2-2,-,TGCGCCAGCAGCAACCTCGACTTTAGCGGGGAGCTGTTTTTT,CASSNLDFSGELFF
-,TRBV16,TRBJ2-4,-,TGTGCCAGCAGCCCCCCAAGCCTAGCCAAAAACATTCAGTACTTC,CASSPPSLAKNIQYF
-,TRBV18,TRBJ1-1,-,TGTGCCAGCTCTCAAAAGACAGCGAACACTGAAGCTTTCTTT,CASSQKTANTEAFF
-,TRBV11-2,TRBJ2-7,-,TGTGCCAGCAACCCCTCGGGGCCGGGAGAGCAGTACTTC,CASNPSGPGEQYF
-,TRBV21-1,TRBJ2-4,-,TGTGCCAGCAGCAAAGTTAAGGAGGAGGCCAAAAACATTCAGTACTTC,CASSKVKEEAKNIQYF
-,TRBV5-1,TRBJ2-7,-,TGCGCCAGCAGCTTGGCGCGCGGGATAAGCGAGCAGTACTTC,CASSLARGISEQYF
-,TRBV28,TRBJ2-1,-,TGTGCCAGCCTTGGGCTGGATGAGCAGTTCTTC,CASLGLDEQFF
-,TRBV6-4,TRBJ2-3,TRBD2,TGTGCCAGCACCTACGGCAAGCGGGAGGGCCGAGGGGATACGCAGTATTTT,CASTYGKREGRGDTQYF
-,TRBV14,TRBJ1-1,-,TGTGCCAGCAGCCGCGGACGGAACACTGAAGCTTTCTTT,CASSRGRNTEAFF
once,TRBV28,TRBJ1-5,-,TGTGCCAGCAGTTTCAGGCGCTTTGGGAGCAATCAGCCCCAGCATTTT,CASSFRRFGSNQPQHF
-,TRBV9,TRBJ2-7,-,TGTGCCAGCAGCGTAGGCTGGAGCTCCTACGAGCAGTACTTC,CASSVGWSSYEQYF
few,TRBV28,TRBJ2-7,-,TGTGCCAGCAGTTTAACTCCCCGCTCCTACGAGCAGTACTTC,CASSLTPRSYEQYF
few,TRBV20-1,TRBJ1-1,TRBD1,TGCAGTGCTCCTAGGACAGGAGAAGCTTTCTTT,CSAPRTGEAFF
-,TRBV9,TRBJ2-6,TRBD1,TGTGCCAGCAGACTATTGGGACAGACTACGCGCTCTGGGGCCAACGTCCTGACTTTC,CASRLLGQTTRSGANVLTF
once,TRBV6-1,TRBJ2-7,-,TGTGCCAGCAATTGGAAAGGGGACGAGCAGTACTTC,CASNWKGDEQYF
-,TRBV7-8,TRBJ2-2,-,TGTGCCAGCAGCCCGAACACCGGGGAGCTGTTTTTT,CASSPNTGELFF
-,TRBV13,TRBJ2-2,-,TGTGCCAGCAGCCTAACCGGGACCTTCACCGGGGAGCTGTTTTTT,CASSLTGTFTGELFF
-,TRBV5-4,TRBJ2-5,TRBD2,TGTGCCAGCAGCCCCGGGGGGGCCCAAGAGACCCAGTACTTC,CASSPGGAQETQYF
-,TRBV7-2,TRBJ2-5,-,TGTGCCAGCAGCTTAAGGCGGGGCGGCGAGACCCAGTACTTC,CASSLRRGGETQYF
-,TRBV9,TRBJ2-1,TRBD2,TGTGCCAGCAGCTCCCGGGAGGGAGACAATGAGCAGTTCTTC,CASSSREGDNEQFF
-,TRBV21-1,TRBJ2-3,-,TGTGCCAGCAGCAAAGTAGCGCGGGAGGGCACAGATACGCAGTATTTT,CASSKVAREGTDTQYF
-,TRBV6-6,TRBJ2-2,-,TGTGCCAGCAGTTACATTGGGACCGGGGAGCTGTTTTTT,CASSYIGTGELFF
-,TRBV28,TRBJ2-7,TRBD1,TGTGCCAGCAGTTCGAGGGGGACAGCACTCTCCTACGAGCAGTACTTC,CASSSRGTALSYEQYF
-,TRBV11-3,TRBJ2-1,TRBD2,TGTGCCAGCAGCTTGGAGGGAGGGCCAAGCAATGAGCAGTTCTTC,CASSLEGGPSNEQFF
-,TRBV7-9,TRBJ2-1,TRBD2,TGTGCCAGCAGCCAGGGACTAGCGGAACTGGGGGAGCAGTTCTTC,CASSQGLAELGEQFF
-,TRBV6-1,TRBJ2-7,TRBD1,TGTGCCAGCAGTGTAGGGACAGGGATCTCCTACGAGCAGTACTTC,CASSVGTGISYEQYF
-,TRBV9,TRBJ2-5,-,TGTGCCAGCAGCGAACATGTCCAAGAGACCCAGTACTTC,CASSEHVQETQYF
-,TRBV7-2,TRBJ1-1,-,TGTGCCAGCAGCTTTTCGGTGGTTAACACTGAAGCTTTCTTT,CASSFSVVNTEAFF
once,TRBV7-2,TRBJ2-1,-,TGTGCCAGCAGCGGGTATAATGAGCAGTTCTTC,CASSGYNEQFF
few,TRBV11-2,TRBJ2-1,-,TGTGCCAGCAGCTTCATAGCAAATAACAATGAGCAGTTCTTC,CASSFIANNNEQFF
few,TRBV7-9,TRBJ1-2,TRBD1,TGTGCCAGCAGCCCAGGTGGGACAGTTAACTATGGCTACACCTTC,CASSPGGTVNYGYTF
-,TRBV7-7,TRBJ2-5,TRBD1,TGTGCCAGCAGCCAGACAGGGGTTTTTGGGACCCAGTACTTC,CASSQTGVFGTQYF
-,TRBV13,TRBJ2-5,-,TGTGCCAGCAGCCCCAATGGGGGTGAAAGGGGAGAGACCCAGTACTTC,CASSPNGGERGETQYF
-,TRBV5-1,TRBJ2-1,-,TGCGCCAGCAGCTCGGGCGGGGCCCTGGAGCAGTTCTTC,CASSSGGALEQFF
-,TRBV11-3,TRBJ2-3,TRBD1,TGTGCCAGCAGCATGACAGGGTTCACAGATACGCAGTATTTT,CASSMTGFTDTQYF
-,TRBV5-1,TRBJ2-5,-,TGCGCCAGCAGACGGGACATCCAAGAGACCCAGTACTTC,CASRRDIQETQYF
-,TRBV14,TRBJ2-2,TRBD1,TGTGCCAGCAGCCAAGACAAGGGTCCCATACTCTCGTGGCAGGGGGCGAAGGTAACCGGGGAGCTGTTTTTT,CASSQDKGPILSWQGAKVTGELFF
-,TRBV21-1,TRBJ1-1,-,TGTGCCAGCAGCAAAGGGTTTCTGGCGGATATGAACACTGAAGCTTTCTTT,CASSKGFLADMNTEAFF
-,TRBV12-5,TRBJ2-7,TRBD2,TGTGCTAGTGGTCCGCGGACTAGCGGCTCCTACGAGCAGTACTTC,CASGPRTSGSYEQYF